The TCR beta chain described here comes from a study of radiotherapy plus CTLA-4 blockade in lung cancer. Looked up from germline, CDR1 is SEHNR and CDR2 is FQNEAQ (reference sequence). V was clipped by 5 bases and J by 1 base, with 8 bases between them. The CDR3 contains 13 residues. Findings and caveats of the study: Response, reportedly, was best predicted by interferon-beta along with early blood T cell clone dynamics.

Clones were sequenced by immunoSEQ multiplex PCR, and TCRdb holds only the in-frame ones, with some missing. This table holds approximately 89,000 clones, about 79% found once. This clone was seen only a few times. No antigen is known for it. This sequence joins TRBV7-9 and TRBJ1-1, with no clear D. Specimen: peripheral blood, collected from a patient treated with radiotherapy plus ipilimumab. The source is a human donor with non-small cell lung cancer who had a partial response to radiotherapy plus ipilimumab. Some clones in this sample may be carry-over from other donors' samples. CDR3 in amino acids: CASSPSPNTEAFF. Written as DNA, the CDR3 is TGTGCCAGCAGCCCGAGTCCGAACACTGAAGCTTTCTTT.